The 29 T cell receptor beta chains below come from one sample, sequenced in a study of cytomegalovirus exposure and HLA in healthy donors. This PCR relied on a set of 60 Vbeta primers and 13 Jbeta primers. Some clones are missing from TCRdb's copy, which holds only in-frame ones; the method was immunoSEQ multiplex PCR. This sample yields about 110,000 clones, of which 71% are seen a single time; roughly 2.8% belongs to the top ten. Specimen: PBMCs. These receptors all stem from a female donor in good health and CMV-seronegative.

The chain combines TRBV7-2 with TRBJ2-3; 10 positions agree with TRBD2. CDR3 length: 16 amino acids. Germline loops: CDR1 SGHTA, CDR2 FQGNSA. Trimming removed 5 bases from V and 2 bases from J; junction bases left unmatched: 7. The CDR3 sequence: CASSHYTSGNTDTQYF. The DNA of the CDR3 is TGTGCCAGCAGCCATTATACTAGCGGGAACACAGATACGCAGTATTTT. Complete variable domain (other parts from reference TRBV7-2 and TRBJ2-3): GAGVSQSPSNKVTEKGKDVELRCDPISGHTALYWYRQSLGQGLEFLIYFQGNSAPDKSGLPSDRFSAERTGGSVSTLTIQRTQQEDSAVYLCASSHYTSGNTDTQYFGPGTRLTVL.

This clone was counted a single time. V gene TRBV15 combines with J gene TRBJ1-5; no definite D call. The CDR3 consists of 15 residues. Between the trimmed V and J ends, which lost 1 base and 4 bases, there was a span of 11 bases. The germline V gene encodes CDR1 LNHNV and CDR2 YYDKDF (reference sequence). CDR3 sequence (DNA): TGTGCCACCAGCAGAGCCGGGGAAAATAATCAGCCCCAGCATTTT. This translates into CATSRAGENNQPQHF.

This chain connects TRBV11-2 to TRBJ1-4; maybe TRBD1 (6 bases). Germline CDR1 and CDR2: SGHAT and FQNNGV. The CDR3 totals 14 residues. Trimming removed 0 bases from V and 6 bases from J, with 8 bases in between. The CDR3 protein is CASSLDTGYEKLFF. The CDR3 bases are TGTGCCAGCAGCTTAGATACAGGGTATGAAAAACTGTTTTTT.

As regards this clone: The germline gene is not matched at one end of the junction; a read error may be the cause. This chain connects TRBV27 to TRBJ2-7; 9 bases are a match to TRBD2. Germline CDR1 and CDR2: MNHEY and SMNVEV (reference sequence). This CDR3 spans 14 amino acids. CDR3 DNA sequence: TGTGCCGGCAGCTGGGGGACTAGCAGCTACGAGCAGTACTTC. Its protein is CAGSWGTSSYEQYF.

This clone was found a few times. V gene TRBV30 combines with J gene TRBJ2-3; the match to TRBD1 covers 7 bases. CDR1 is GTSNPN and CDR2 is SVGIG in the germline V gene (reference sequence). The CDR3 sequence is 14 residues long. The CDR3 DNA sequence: TGTGCGGCGGCCGGGACAGTCAGCACAGATACGCAGTATTTT. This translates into CAAAGTVSTDTQYF.

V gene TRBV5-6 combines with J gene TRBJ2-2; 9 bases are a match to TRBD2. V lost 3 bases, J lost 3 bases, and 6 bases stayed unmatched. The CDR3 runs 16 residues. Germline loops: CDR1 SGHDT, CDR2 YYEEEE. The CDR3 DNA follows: TGTGCCAGCAGCTCTGGACTAGCGCTACACACCGGGGAGCTGTTTTTT. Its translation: CASSSGLALHTGELFF.

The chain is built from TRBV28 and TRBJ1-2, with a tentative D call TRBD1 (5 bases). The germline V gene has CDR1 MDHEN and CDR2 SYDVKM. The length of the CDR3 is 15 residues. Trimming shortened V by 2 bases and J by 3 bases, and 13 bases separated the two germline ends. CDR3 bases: TGTGCCAGCAGTTTAATCAGGGATGGGTACTATGGCTACACCTTC. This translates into CASSLIRDGYYGYTF.

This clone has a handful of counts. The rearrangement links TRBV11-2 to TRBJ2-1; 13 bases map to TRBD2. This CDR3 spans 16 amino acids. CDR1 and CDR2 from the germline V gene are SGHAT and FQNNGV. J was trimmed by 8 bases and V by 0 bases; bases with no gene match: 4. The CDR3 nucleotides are TGTGCCAGCAGCTTAGACCGAGGACTAGCGGGAGATGAGCAGTTCTTC. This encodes CASSLDRGLAGDEQFF.

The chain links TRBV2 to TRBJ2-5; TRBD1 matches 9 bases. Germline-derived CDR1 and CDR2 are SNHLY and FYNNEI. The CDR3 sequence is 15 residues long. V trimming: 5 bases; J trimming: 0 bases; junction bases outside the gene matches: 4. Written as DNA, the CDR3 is TGTGCCAGCAGTTCCCGGGACAGGGACCAAGAGACCCAGTACTTC. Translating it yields CASSSRDRDQETQYF.

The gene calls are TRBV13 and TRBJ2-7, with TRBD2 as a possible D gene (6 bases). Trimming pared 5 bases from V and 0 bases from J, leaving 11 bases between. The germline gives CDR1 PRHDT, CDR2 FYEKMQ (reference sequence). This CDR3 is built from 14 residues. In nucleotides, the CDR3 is TGTGCCAGCAGCCCCTTGACTAGCTCCTACGAGCAGTACTTC. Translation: CASSPLTSSYEQYF. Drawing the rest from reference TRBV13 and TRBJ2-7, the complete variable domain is AAGVIQSPRHLIKEKRETATLKCYPIPRHDTVYWYQQGPGQDPQFLISFYEKMQSDKGSIPDRFSAQQFSDYHSELNMSSLELGDSALYFCASSPLTSSYEQYFGPGTRLTVT.

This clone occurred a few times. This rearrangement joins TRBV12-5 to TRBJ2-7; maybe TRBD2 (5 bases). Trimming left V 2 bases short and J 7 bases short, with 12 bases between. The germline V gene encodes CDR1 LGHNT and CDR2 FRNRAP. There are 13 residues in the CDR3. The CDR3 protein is CASGLTVGSEQYF. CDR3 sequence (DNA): TGTGCTAGTGGTTTGACCGTTGGGAGTGAGCAGTACTTC.

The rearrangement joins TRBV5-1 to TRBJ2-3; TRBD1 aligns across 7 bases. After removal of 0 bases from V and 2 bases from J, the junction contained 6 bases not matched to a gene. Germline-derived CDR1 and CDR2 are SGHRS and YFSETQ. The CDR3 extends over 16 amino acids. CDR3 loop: CASSLASGQTTDTQYF. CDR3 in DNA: TGCGCCAGCAGCTTGGCCTCGGGACAGACCACAGATACGCAGTATTTT. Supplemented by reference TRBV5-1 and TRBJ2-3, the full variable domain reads KAGVTQTPRYLIKTRGQQVTLSCSPISGHRSVSWYQQTPGQGLQFLFEYFSETQRNKGNFPGRFSGRQFSNSRSEMNVSTLELGDSALYLCASSLASGQTTDTQYFGPGTRLTVL.

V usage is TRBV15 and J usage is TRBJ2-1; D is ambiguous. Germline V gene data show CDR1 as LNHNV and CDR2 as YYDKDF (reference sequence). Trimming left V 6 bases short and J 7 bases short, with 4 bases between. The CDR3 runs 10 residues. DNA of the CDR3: TGTGCCACCAGTGCGAATGAGCAGTTCTTC. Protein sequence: CATSANEQFF. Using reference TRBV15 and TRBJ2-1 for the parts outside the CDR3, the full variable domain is DAMVIQNPRYQVTQFGKPVTLSCSQTLNHNVMYWYQQKSSQAPKLLFHYYDKDFNNEADTPDNFQSRRPNTSFCFLDIRSPGLGDTAMYLCATSANEQFFGPGTRLTVL.

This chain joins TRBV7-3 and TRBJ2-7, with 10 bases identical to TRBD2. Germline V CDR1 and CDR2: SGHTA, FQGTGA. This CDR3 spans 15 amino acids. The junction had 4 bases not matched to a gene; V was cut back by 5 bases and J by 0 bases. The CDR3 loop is CASSKAGGSSYEQYF. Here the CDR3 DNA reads TGTGCCAGCAGCAAAGCGGGAGGGAGCTCCTACGAGCAGTACTTC.

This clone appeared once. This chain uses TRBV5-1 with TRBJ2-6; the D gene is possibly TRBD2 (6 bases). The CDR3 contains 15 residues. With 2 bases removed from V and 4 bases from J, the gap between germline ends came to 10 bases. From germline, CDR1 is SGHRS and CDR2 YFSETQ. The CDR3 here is CASSLSGRGANVLTF. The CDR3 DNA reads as TGCGCCAGCAGCTTATCAGGGAGGGGGGCCAACGTCCTGACTTTC.

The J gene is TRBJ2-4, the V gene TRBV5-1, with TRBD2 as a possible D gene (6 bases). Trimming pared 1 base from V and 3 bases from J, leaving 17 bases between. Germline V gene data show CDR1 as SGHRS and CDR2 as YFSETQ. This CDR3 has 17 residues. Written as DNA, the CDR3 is TGCGCCAGCAGCTTGTTAGGGCAGGCCGGGGGCAAAAACATTCAGTACTTC. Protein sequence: CASSLLGQAGGKNIQYF. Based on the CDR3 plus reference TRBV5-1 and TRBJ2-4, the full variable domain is KAGVTQTPRYLIKTRGQQVTLSCSPISGHRSVSWYQQTPGQGLQFLFEYFSETQRNKGNFPGRFSGRQFSNSRSEMNVSTLELGDSALYLCASSLLGQAGGKNIQYFGAGTRLSVL.

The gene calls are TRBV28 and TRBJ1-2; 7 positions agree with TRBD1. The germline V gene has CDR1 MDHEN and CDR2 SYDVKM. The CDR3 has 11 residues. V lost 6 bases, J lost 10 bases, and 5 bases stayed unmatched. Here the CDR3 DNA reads TGTGCCAGCAGAGACAGGGAATACTACACCTTC. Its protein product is CASRDREYYTF.

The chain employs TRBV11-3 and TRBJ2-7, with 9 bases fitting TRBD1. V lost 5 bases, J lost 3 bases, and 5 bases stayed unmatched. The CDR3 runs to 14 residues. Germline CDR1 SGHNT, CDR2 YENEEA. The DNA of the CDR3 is TGTGCCAGCAGCCCCCGGACAGGGGACTACGAGCAGTACTTC. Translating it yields CASSPRTGDYEQYF. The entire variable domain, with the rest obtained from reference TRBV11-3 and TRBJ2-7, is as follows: EAGVVQSPRYKIIEKKQPVAFWCNPISGHNTLYWYLQNLGQGPELLIRYENEEAVDDSQLPKDRFSAERLKGVDSTLKIQPAELGDSAVYLCASSPRTGDYEQYFGPGTRLTVT.

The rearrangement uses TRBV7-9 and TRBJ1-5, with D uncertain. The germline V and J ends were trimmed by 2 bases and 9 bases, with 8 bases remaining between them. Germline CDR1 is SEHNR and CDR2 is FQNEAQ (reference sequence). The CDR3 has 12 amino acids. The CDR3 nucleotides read TGTGCCAGCAGCTTAAGCTCTTCGCCCCAGCATTTT. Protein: CASSLSSSPQHF.

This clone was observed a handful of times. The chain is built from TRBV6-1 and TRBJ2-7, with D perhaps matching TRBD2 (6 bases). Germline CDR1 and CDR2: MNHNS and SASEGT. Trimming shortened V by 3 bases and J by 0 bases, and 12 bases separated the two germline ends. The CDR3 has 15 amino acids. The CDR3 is CASSDGSGGSYEQYF. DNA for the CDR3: TGTGCCAGCAGTGACGGTAGCGGAGGCTCCTACGAGCAGTACTTC.

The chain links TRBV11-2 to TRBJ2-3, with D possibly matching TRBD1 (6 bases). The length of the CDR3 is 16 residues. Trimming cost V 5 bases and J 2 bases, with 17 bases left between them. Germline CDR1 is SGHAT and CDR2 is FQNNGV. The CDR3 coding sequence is TGTGCCAGCAGCCTATGGGGGCGGGTTACCACAGATACGCAGTATTTT. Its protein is CASSLWGRVTTDTQYF.

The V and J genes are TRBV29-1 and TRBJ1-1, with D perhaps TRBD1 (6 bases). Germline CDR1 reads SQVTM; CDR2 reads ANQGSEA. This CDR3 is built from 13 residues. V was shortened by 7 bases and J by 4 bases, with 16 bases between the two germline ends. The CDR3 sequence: CSAVGAFGTEAFF. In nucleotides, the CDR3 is TGCAGCGCCGTGGGGGCATTTGGCACTGAAGCTTTCTTT.

CDR3 amino acids: CAISDGDRAFGEQYF. The CDR3 nucleotides are TGTGCCATCAGTGATGGGGACAGGGCTTTTGGCGAGCAGTACTTC. The V call is TRBV10-3, the J call TRBJ2-7, with 9 positions matching TRBD1. The trim removed 3 bases at V and 6 bases at J, leaving 9 bases unmatched. The CDR3 is 15 amino acids. Germline CDR1 and CDR2: ENHRY and SYGVKD.

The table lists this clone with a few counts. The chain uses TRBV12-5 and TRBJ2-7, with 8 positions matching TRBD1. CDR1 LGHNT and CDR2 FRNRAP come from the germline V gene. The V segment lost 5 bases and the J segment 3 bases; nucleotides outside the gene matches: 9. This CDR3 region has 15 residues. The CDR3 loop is CASGGDGTGIYEQYF. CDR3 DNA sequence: TGTGCTAGTGGTGGGGACGGGACAGGTATCTACGAGCAGTACTTC.

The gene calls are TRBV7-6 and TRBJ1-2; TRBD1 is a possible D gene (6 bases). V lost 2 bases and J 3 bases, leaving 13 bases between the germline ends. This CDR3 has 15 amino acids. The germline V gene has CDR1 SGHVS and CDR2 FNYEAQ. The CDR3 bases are TGTGCCAGCAGCTTAAGCACAGGGACCTACTATGGCTACACCTTC. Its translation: CASSLSTGTYYGYTF.

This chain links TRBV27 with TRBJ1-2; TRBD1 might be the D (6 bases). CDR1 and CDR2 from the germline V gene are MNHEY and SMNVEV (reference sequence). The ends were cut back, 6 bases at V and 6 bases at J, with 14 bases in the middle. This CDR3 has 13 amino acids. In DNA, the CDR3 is TGTGCCAGCAGGCAAACAGGGAATCATGGCTACACCTTC. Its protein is CASRQTGNHGYTF.

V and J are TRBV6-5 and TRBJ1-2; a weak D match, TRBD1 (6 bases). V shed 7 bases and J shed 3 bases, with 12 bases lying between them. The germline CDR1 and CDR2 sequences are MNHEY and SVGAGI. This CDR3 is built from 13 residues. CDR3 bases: TGTGCCAGCACCAGGGGTTACGACTATGGCTACACCTTC. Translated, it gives CASTRGYDYGYTF.

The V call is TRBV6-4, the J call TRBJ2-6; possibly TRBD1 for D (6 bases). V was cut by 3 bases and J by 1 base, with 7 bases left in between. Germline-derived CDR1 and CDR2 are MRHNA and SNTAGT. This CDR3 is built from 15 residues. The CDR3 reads CASSETGSGANVLTF. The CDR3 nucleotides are TGTGCCAGCAGTGAAACAGGGTCTGGGGCCAACGTCCTGACTTTC.

CDR3 in amino acids: CASSLRGQGPYEQYF. The CDR3 DNA follows: TGCGCCAGCAGCTTGAGAGGACAGGGCCCCTACGAGCAGTACTTC. The chain links TRBV5-1 to TRBJ2-7, with 8 positions matching TRBD1. This CDR3 region has 15 residues. With 1 base clipped from V and 2 bases from J, the junction kept 5 bases outside the gene matches. CDR1 and CDR2 from the germline V gene are SGHRS and YFSETQ.